One sample yielded the 32 T cell receptor beta chains listed below, sequenced in a study of type 1 and type 2 diabetes patients. Amplification started from genomic DNA. Multiplex PCR with 30 forward and 13 reverse primers amplified the TCR beta CDR3. TCRdb passed the multiplex PCR reads through MiXCR, listing each CDR3 protein once. The sample includes fewer than 350,000 distinct CDR3 sequences, 40% to 50% of them seen just once. What was sequenced was peripheral blood mononuclear cells (PBMCs). The receptors originated from a man younger than 30 with type 2 diabetes.

The V gene is TRBV5-1, the J gene TRBJ2-5, with 11 bases aligning to TRBD2. CDR1 and CDR2 (germline): SGHRS, YFSETQ. J was trimmed by 3 bases and V by 1 base; bases with no gene match: 5. The CDR3 is 16 residues long. CDR3 bases: TGCGCCAGCAGCTTGAATAGCGGGGGGGTAAAAGAGACCCAGTACTTC. Protein product: CASSLNSGGVKETQYF.

The chain combines TRBV20-1 with TRBJ1-1, with D possibly being TRBD1 (5 bases). The CDR3 loop spans 11 amino acids. The V gene lost 2 bases and the J gene lost 8 bases, with 9 bases spanning the gap. Germline CDR1 DFQATT, CDR2 SNEGSKA (reference sequence). In DNA form, the CDR3 reads TGCAGTGCTAGAAGGGGCGTCGAAGCTTTCTTT. It is translated as CSARRGVEAFF.

CDR3 sequence reads: CASSISTHANTGELFF. The DNA of the CDR3 is TGCGCCAGCTCAATTTCGACTCATGCGAACACCGGGGAGCTGTTTTTT. The chain has TRBV5-1 and TRBJ2-2; no clear D. Germline CDR1 reads SGHRS; CDR2 reads YFSETQ. Trimming removed 7 bases at V and 0 bases at J, with 16 bases between. The CDR3 totals 16 residues.

In this sample, this clonotype turned up a few times. V usage is TRBV19 and J usage is TRBJ2-7; D not certain. Germline values: CDR1 LNHDA, CDR2 SQIVND (reference sequence). Trimming took off 3 bases at V and 5 bases at J, with 14 bases between the two ends. CDR3 length equals 14 residues. The CDR3 here is CASSILAGLDEQYF. DNA for the CDR3: TGTGCCAGTAGTATCTTAGCTGGATTAGACGAGCAGTACTTC. Full variable domain (remainder filled in from reference TRBV19 and TRBJ2-7): DGGITQSPKYLFRKEGQNVTLSCEQNLNHDAMYWYRQDPGQGLRLIYYSQIVNDFQKGDIAEGYSVSREKKESFPLTVTSAQKNPTAFYLCASSILAGLDEQYFGPGTRLTVT.

The chain couples TRBV12-3 or TRBV12-4 to TRBJ1-1; 10 positions match TRBD1. CDR3 length: 14 residues. J was trimmed by 6 bases and V by 4 bases; bases with no gene match: 5. CDR3 DNA sequence: TGTGCCAGCAGTTCGGACAGGGGGAGATCTGAAGCTTTCTTT. It specifies CASSSDRGRSEAFF.

There are many counts of this clonotype. The chain carries TRBV7-8 and TRBJ2-5; a weak D match, TRBD2 (5 bases). Looked up from germline, CDR1 is SGHVS and CDR2 is FQNEAQ. The CDR3 covers 14 residues. The V gene lost 3 bases and the J gene lost 1 base, with 9 bases spanning the gap. The CDR3 loop is CASSLPGVQETQYF. As DNA, the CDR3 is TGTGCCAGCAGCTTGCCCGGGGTCCAAGAGACCCAGTACTTC.

The genes are TRBV20-1 and TRBJ1-1; no clear D gene. The germline CDR1 and CDR2 sequences are DFQATT and SNEGSKA (reference sequence). This CDR3 comprises 13 residues. V was shortened by 4 bases and J by 4 bases, with 13 bases between the two germline ends. In DNA, the CDR3 is TGCAGTGCTAACTACCCTCAAGGCACTGAAGCTTTCTTT. Translation gives CSANYPQGTEAFF.

The gene calls are TRBV12-3 or TRBV12-4 and TRBJ2-5; D may be TRBD2 (6 bases). There are 14 residues in the CDR3. V was clipped by 4 bases and J by 5 bases, with 14 bases between them. The CDR3 spells CASSWDLPGETQYF. In DNA form, the CDR3 reads TGTGCCAGCAGTTGGGACTTACCTGGGGAGACCCAGTACTTC.

This sequence joins TRBV7-6 and TRBJ2-2; TRBD2 aligns across 7 bases. V gave up 5 bases and J gave up 3 bases; unmatched junction bases: 6. The CDR3 loop spans 15 amino acids. The germline gives CDR1 SGHVS, CDR2 FNYEAQ. CDR3 region: CASSGERGYTGELFF. CDR3 nucleotides: TGTGCCAGCAGCGGAGAGCGGGGCTACACCGGGGAGCTGTTTTTT.

This clonotype was observed a few times. The J gene is TRBJ2-7, the V gene TRBV20-1; the D gene is possibly TRBD2 (5 bases). V lost 6 bases to trimming and J lost 3 bases, with 21 bases between them. Germline loops: CDR1 DFQATT, CDR2 SNEGSKA (reference sequence). This CDR3 is 15 amino acids long. The chain's CDR3 is CSASSTTAFGYEQYF. The CDR3 DNA sequence: TGCAGTGCATCTTCGACTACCGCCTTTGGCTACGAGCAGTACTTC.

The chain couples TRBV19 to TRBJ1-2; D is possibly TRBD1 (6 bases). The germline CDR1 and CDR2 sequences are LNHDA and SQIVND (reference sequence). CDR3 length equals 15 residues. Trimming cost V 7 bases and J 0 bases, with 15 bases left between them. CDR3 coding DNA: TGTGCCAGTACCCCGGACAGAACCTCTAACTATGGCTACACCTTC. Amino acid sequence: CASTPDRTSNYGYTF. The complete variable domain, with remaining parts taken from reference TRBV19 and TRBJ1-2, reads DGGITQSPKYLFRKEGQNVTLSCEQNLNHDAMYWYRQDPGQGLRLIYYSQIVNDFQKGDIAEGYSVSREKKESFPLTVTSAQKNPTAFYLCASTPDRTSNYGYTFGSGTRLTVV.

In its sample, this clonotype was seen a few times. This chain links TRBV19 with TRBJ2-1; D might be TRBD2 (6 bases). This CDR3 is built from 12 residues. Germline V gives CDR1 LNHDA, CDR2 SQIVND (reference sequence). V was trimmed by 9 bases and J by 4 bases, leaving 10 bases between them. Written as DNA, the CDR3 is TGTGCCAGCCTCGGGGGTTACAATGAGCAGTTCTTC. This encodes CASLGGYNEQFF.

This rearrangement joins TRBV2 to TRBJ2-1; 7 positions match TRBD2. CDR1 is SNHLY and CDR2 is FYNNEI in the germline V gene. This CDR3 is built from 14 residues. The trim removed 4 bases at V and 12 bases at J, leaving 12 bases unmatched. CDR3 in amino acids: CASSATGAGVAQFF. The DNA of the CDR3 is TGTGCCAGCAGTGCCACGGGCGCGGGAGTCGCGCAGTTCTTC.

This clonotype was observed a few times. The chain uses TRBV10-2 and TRBJ1-1, with TRBD1 matching 7 bases. CDR3 size: 16 residues. From germline, CDR1 is WSHSY and CDR2 SAAADI. The trim removed 3 bases at V and 4 bases at J, leaving 11 bases unmatched. DNA for the CDR3: TGCGCCAGCAGTGATAGGAGGGGGCGCCAGGGCACTGAAGCTTTCTTT. Translating it yields CASSDRRGRQGTEAFF.

This clonotype was detected only a few times. The chain is built from TRBV19 and TRBJ1-2; 8 nucleotides line up with TRBD1. The junction had 5 bases not matched to a gene; V was cut back by 3 bases and J by 8 bases. This CDR3 region has 13 residues. CDR1 and CDR2 from the germline V gene are LNHDA and SQIVND (reference sequence). The CDR3 loop is CASSIGQGWGYTF. CDR3 nucleotide sequence: TGTGCCAGTAGTATCGGACAGGGTTGGGGCTACACCTTC.

The table lists this clonotype with a count of one. The gene calls are TRBV20-1 and TRBJ2-7; possibly TRBD2 for D (5 bases). The CDR3 spans 13 residues. V was clipped by 3 bases and J by 6 bases, with 15 bases between them. Per the germline V gene, CDR1 is DFQATT and CDR2 is SNEGSKA (reference sequence). DNA of the CDR3: TGCAGTGCTAGTGGTCACGGGGATACCGAGCAGTACTTC. It is translated as CSASGHGDTEQYF.

V gene TRBV7-2 combines with J gene TRBJ2-3; TRBD1 aligns across 8 bases. J gave up 6 bases and V 1 base, and 9 bases lay outside the gene matches. This CDR3 spans 16 amino acids. Germline assignment: CDR1 SGHTA and CDR2 FQGNSA. CDR3 residues: CASSLGTGTGGDTQYF. In nucleotides, the CDR3 is TGTGCCAGCAGCTTAGGTACCGGGACAGGAGGCGATACGCAGTATTTT.

A few counts support this clonotype. The gene calls are TRBV7-8 and TRBJ2-7, with D unclear. V lost 5 bases to trimming and J lost 3 bases, with 11 bases between them. Per the germline V gene, CDR1 is SGHVS and CDR2 is FQNEAQ. CDR3 size: 13 residues. In DNA form, the CDR3 reads TGTGCCAGCAGCCCCTCCCTGAGCTACGAGCAGTACTTC. This encodes CASSPSLSYEQYF.

The chain joins TRBV20-1 to TRBJ2-3; D is unresolved. Deletions cut 3 bases from V and 2 bases from J, with 9 bases between. The CDR3 is 13 residues long. Looked up from germline, CDR1 is DFQATT and CDR2 is SNEGSKA (reference sequence). CDR3 in amino acids: CSASALSTDTQYF. CDR3 DNA: TGCAGTGCTAGTGCGCTATCCACAGATACGCAGTATTTT.

This clonotype was counted a few times. This sequence joins TRBV19 and TRBJ2-2, with 7 bases aligning to TRBD1. Germline V CDR1 and CDR2: LNHDA, SQIVND (reference sequence). CDR3 length equals 16 residues. After removal of 5 bases from V and 2 bases from J, the junction contained 8 bases not matched to a gene. In DNA, the CDR3 is TGTGCCAGTAGTCACCGACGACAGGGAAACACCGGGGAGCTGTTTTTT. Residues: CASSHRRQGNTGELFF.

The chain combines TRBV12-3 or TRBV12-4 with TRBJ2-1; perhaps TRBD1 as D (5 bases). The CDR3 runs 15 residues. V was trimmed by 2 bases and J by 2 bases, leaving 10 bases between them. CDR3 DNA: TGTGCCAGCAGTTTAAGGCAGGGCGCCTACAATGAGCAGTTCTTC. Translating it yields CASSLRQGAYNEQFF.

The chain has TRBV27 and TRBJ2-7; possible D gene TRBD1, 6 bases. This CDR3 spans 15 amino acids. Germline CDR1 is MNHEY and CDR2 is SMNVEV (reference sequence). The V end lost 6 bases, the J end lost 1 base, and 16 bases lay between the germline ends. The CDR3 nucleotides read TGTGCCAGCAGGGAGAAAAGGGGACAATCCTACGAGCAGTACTTC. Protein sequence: CASREKRGQSYEQYF.

The gene calls are TRBV7-8 and TRBJ2-1; D possibly matches TRBD1 or TRBD2 (6 bases each). The CDR3 has 19 residues. Trimming took 5 bases from V and 10 from J, leaving 33 bases between them. Per germline, CDR1 SGHVS and CDR2 FQNEAQ. The chain's CDR3 is CASSLNRGGPGLRAYEQFF. CDR3 sequence (DNA): TGTGCCAGCAGCCTAAATAGAGGGGGGCCGGGACTCCGAGCCTACGAGCAGTTCTTC. Combining the CDR3 with reference TRBV7-8 and TRBJ2-1 gives the whole variable domain GAGVSQSPRYKVAKRGQDVALRCDPISGHVSLFWYQQALGQGPEFLTYFQNEAQLDKSGLPSDRFFAERPEGSVSTLKIQRTQQEDSAVYLCASSLNRGGPGLRAYEQFFGPGTRLTVL.

This chain uses TRBV2 with TRBJ2-1; 14 bases map to TRBD2. V shed 7 bases, J shed 0 bases, and the junction held 5 bases outside the gene matches. This CDR3 has 17 amino acids. Germline assignment: CDR1 SNHLY and CDR2 FYNNEI. CDR3 nucleotide sequence: TGTGCCAGCATCGGGACTAGCGGGAGTAGCTCCTACAATGAGCAGTTCTTC. Its protein is CASIGTSGSSSYNEQFF.

This clonotype was observed at least ten times. This chain joins TRBV30 and TRBJ2-7, with D unclear. CDR3 size: 12 residues. Germline V CDR1 and CDR2: GTSNPN, SVGIG (reference sequence). V lost 1 base to trimming and J lost 3 bases, with 7 bases between them. CDR3 sequence (DNA): TGTGCCTGGAGTGAGCAGCTCTACGAGCAGTACTTC. It encodes CAWSEQLYEQYF.

This clonotype was seen a handful of times. This chain joins TRBV7-8 and TRBJ2-7; D tentatively fits TRBD1 or TRBD2 (5 bases each). V was shortened by 5 bases and J by 3 bases, with 11 bases between the two germline ends. The CDR3 is 13 amino acids. The germline V gene has CDR1 SGHVS and CDR2 FQNEAQ. CDR3 residues: CASSPWDLYEQYF. The CDR3 DNA reads TGTGCCAGCAGCCCGTGGGACCTCTACGAGCAGTACTTC. Full variable domain (rest looked up from reference TRBV7-8 and TRBJ2-7): GAGVSQSPRYKVAKRGQDVALRCDPISGHVSLFWYQQALGQGPEFLTYFQNEAQLDKSGLPSDRFFAERPEGSVSTLKIQRTQQEDSAVYLCASSPWDLYEQYFGPGTRLTVT.

This chain uses TRBV12-3 or TRBV12-4 with TRBJ2-7; D is undetermined. The end of the DNA is better explained by TRBJ2-1, so the J call may be wrong. The CDR3 length is 14 residues. CDR3 sequence reads: CASSFSRRTNEQFF. DNA for the CDR3: TGTGCCAGCAGTTTTTCCAGGAGAACGAATGAGCAGTTCTTC.

The chain employs TRBV30 and TRBJ2-1; 8 bases are a match to TRBD1. CDR1 GTSNPN and CDR2 SVGIG come from the germline V gene (reference sequence). The trim removed 7 bases at V and 4 bases at J, leaving 6 bases unmatched. This CDR3 contains 13 residues. The CDR3 sequence is CAYSGGDYNEQFF. DNA for the CDR3: TGTGCCTACTCAGGGGGCGATTACAATGAGCAGTTCTTC.

The V gene is TRBV6-6, the J gene TRBJ2-7; D possibly matches TRBD1 or TRBD2 (5 bases each). Germline V gene lookup returns CDR1 MNHNY and CDR2 SVGAGI (reference sequence). The V end lost 0 bases, the J end lost 0 bases, and 18 bases lay between the germline ends. This CDR3 comprises 18 residues. The CDR3 nucleotides are TGTGCCAGCAGTTACTCGATGGGAGCTTCGACAGTCTCCTACGAGCAGTACTTC. It encodes CASSYSMGASTVSYEQYF.

The chain combines TRBV4-2 with TRBJ2-1; D is perhaps TRBD1 or TRBD2 (6 bases each). Trimming left V 1 base short and J 9 bases short, with 22 bases between. CDR3 length equals 17 residues. Germline CDR1 LGHNA, CDR2 YNFKEQ. The CDR3 bases are TGTGCCAGCAGCCAAGTGGGGGGCAAGTGGTCAACTGGTGAGCAGTTCTTC. Translation gives CASSQVGGKWSTGEQFF.

V and J are TRBV4-2 and TRBJ1-2; D might be TRBD1 (6 bases). Germline values: CDR1 LGHNA, CDR2 YNFKEQ. The CDR3 totals 16 residues. The germline V and J ends were trimmed by 0 bases and 7 bases, with 18 bases remaining between them. This CDR3 reads CASSQDKRGAGSGYTF. Written as DNA, the CDR3 is TGTGCCAGCAGCCAAGATAAACGGGGGGCGGGCAGTGGCTACACCTTC.

V is TRBV18 and J is TRBJ2-7; 9 bases map to TRBD1. J gave up 5 bases and V 2 bases, and 4 bases lay outside the gene matches. Germline V gene sequence: CDR1 KGHSH, CDR2 LQKENI. The CDR3 has 14 residues. DNA of the CDR3: TGTGCCAGCTCACCAATTACAGGGGGCAACGAGCAGTACTTC. This sequence encodes CASSPITGGNEQYF.